What follows is one TCR beta chain and its context. Its cognate antigen is unknown. These data belong to a study of cytomegalovirus exposure and HLA in healthy donors. Assay: immunoSEQ multiplex PCR; the TCRdb copy retains only in-frame clones and omits some. The data hold roughly 180,000 clones, with around 84% observed a single time. Study findings and constraints: Among TCR beta chains, those listed as cytomegalovirus-associated numbered over 150. In vitro confirmation showed a few CMV-associated chains to be CMV antigen specific. According to a subsequent analysis, TCR clusters identified in the first cohort showed a tendency to co-occur across the approximately 110 validation repertoires.

Sequenced sample: PBMCs. This TCR was sampled from a man aged 18 to 30 in good health and CMV-seropositive.

CDR3 nucleotides: TGTGCCAGCTCCGTCCCGGGTGGCAATCAGCCCCAGCATTTT. It is translated as CASSVPGGNQPQHF. The rearrangement joins TRBV28 to TRBJ1-5, with unresolved D. Germline CDR1 MDHEN, CDR2 SYDVKM. V lost 8 bases to trimming and J lost 2 bases, with 13 bases between them. CDR3 length: 14 amino acids.